One sample yielded the 22 T cell receptor beta chains listed below, sequenced in a study of shared clonotypes between healthy human individuals. The protocol was immunoSEQ multiplex PCR, while the TCRdb copy is restricted to in-frame clones and leaves out a portion. The sample carries about 2.5 million clones, just under 95% recorded once. The sequencing input was naive CD4+ T cells from PBMCs. The subset here: CD45RA+ positively selected. The receptor source for this set is a man aged 18 to 29 in good health. Some clones in this sample may be carry-over from other donors' samples.

The V gene is TRBV7-2, the J gene TRBJ2-5; D is unclear. Deletions cut 1 base from V and 1 base from J, with 10 bases between. The germline V gene has CDR1 SGHTA and CDR2 FQGNSA. This CDR3 is built from 15 residues. The CDR3 protein is CASSLVGSTQETQYF. The CDR3, as DNA: TGTGCCAGCAGCTTAGTGGGGTCTACCCAAGAGACCCAGTACTTC.

The chain's CDR3 is CASSLTASYTQYF. DNA of the CDR3: TGTGCCAGCAGCCTGACGGCCAGCTATACGCAGTATTTT. The J gene is TRBJ2-3, the V gene TRBV28; D is unresolved. Trimming left V 6 bases short and J 7 bases short, with 14 bases between. Per germline, CDR1 MDHEN and CDR2 SYDVKM. The CDR3 extends over 13 amino acids. Full variable domain (outside the CDR3, taken from reference TRBV28 and TRBJ2-3): DVKVTQSSRYLVKRTGEKVFLECVQDMDHENMFWYRQDPGLGLRLIYFSYDVKMKEKGDIPEGYSVSREKKERFSLILESASTNQTSMYLCASSLTASYTQYFGPGTRLTVL.

V is TRBV7-6 and J is TRBJ2-3, with a weak D call TRBD2 (6 bases). Looked up from germline, CDR1 is SGHVS and CDR2 is FNYEAQ. Trimming shortened V by 5 bases and J by 6 bases, and 9 bases separated the two germline ends. The CDR3 contains 12 residues. The CDR3 is CASSPGVDTQYF. The CDR3 DNA reads TGTGCCAGCAGCCCGGGGGTGGATACGCAGTATTTT.

The genes are TRBV19 and TRBJ2-6; D is undetermined. Between the trimmed V and J ends, which lost 7 bases and 1 base, there was a span of 8 bases. The CDR3 consists of 14 residues. Germline V gene data show CDR1 as LNHDA and CDR2 as SQIVND (reference sequence). CDR3 DNA sequence: TGTGCCAGTAAGTTTGTGTCTGGGGCCAACGTCCTGACTTTC. Translated, it gives CASKFVSGANVLTF.

The rearrangement uses TRBV19 and TRBJ2-7; D remains ambiguous. Per germline, CDR1 LNHDA and CDR2 SQIVND (reference sequence). Trimming pared 6 bases from V and 0 bases from J, leaving 9 bases between. This CDR3 has 13 residues. CDR3 loop: CASSLKVSYEQYF. The CDR3 DNA is TGTGCCAGTAGCCTGAAGGTCTCCTACGAGCAGTACTTC.

The chain uses TRBV9 and TRBJ2-3; D may be TRBD2 (5 bases). The CDR3 consists of 16 residues. Germline V gene sequence: CDR1 SGDLS, CDR2 YYNGEE. V lost 4 bases to trimming and J lost 4 bases, with 19 bases between them. The CDR3: CASSLPTMPEADTQYF. DNA for the CDR3: TGTGCCAGCAGCTTGCCAACTATGCCGGAGGCAGATACGCAGTATTTT.

V is TRBV5-1 and J is TRBJ1-3, with TRBD1 identical over 8 bases. The CDR3 has 15 amino acids. Germline CDR1 reads SGHRS; CDR2 reads YFSETQ. Trimming at V came to 4 bases and at J to 2 bases, leaving 5 bases not matched to a gene. The CDR3 reads CASSGTTGAGNTIYF. For the CDR3, the DNA is TGCGCCAGCAGCGGGACGACAGGGGCTGGAAACACCATATATTTT.

The chain uses TRBV11-2 and TRBJ2-3; TRBD2 aligns across 7 bases. The CDR3 extends over 18 amino acids. Losses at the gene ends were 2 bases for V and 4 bases for J; bases not matched to a gene: 15. Germline CDR1 reads SGHAT; CDR2 reads FQNNGV. CDR3 coding DNA: TGTGCCAGCAGCTTAAGCCCCTGGAGCGCGGGAGAGGCAGATACGCAGTATTTT. It codes for CASSLSPWSAGEADTQYF.

V gene TRBV5-8 combines with J gene TRBJ2-7, with D tentatively TRBD2 (6 bases). The CDR3 covers 15 residues. Per the germline V gene, CDR1 is SGHTS and CDR2 is YDEGEE. The ends were cut back, 5 bases at V and 0 bases at J, with 15 bases in the middle. CDR3 bases: TGTGCCAGCAGGATGGGGCTAGCGACCTCCTACGAGCAGTACTTC. As protein: CASRMGLATSYEQYF.

This chain joins TRBV10-1 and TRBJ2-2; D is uncertain. Germline loops: CDR1 WNHNN, CDR2 SYGVQD (reference sequence). CDR3 length: 14 amino acids. The germline V and J ends were trimmed by 3 bases and 6 bases, with 11 bases remaining between them. This chain's CDR3 is CASSDYRSPGELFF. CDR3 bases: TGCGCCAGCAGTGACTACAGATCGCCCGGGGAGCTGTTTTTT.

The chain carries TRBV2 and TRBJ1-4; 9 bases fit TRBD1. This CDR3 spans 15 amino acids. Germline CDR1 reads SNHLY; CDR2 reads FYNNEI. V trimming: 5 bases; J trimming: 8 bases; junction bases outside the gene matches: 9. Here the CDR3 reads CASSSTGGVEEKLFF. CDR3 bases: TGTGCCAGCAGTTCCACAGGGGGCGTAGAGGAAAAACTGTTTTTT.

The gene calls are TRBV14 and TRBJ1-2; D unresolved. The length of the CDR3 is 14 residues. Germline CDR1 is SGHDN and CDR2 is FVKESK. V lost 1 base and J 0 bases, leaving 6 bases between the germline ends. CDR3 residues: CASSQASANYGYTF. CDR3 nucleotide sequence: TGTGCCAGCAGCCAAGCGTCGGCTAACTATGGCTACACCTTC.

Points on this clone: Different DNA sequences within this sample yield the same CDR3. The chain joins TRBV5-1 to TRBJ2-5; 12 bases align to TRBD2. CDR3 size: 16 residues. With 4 bases clipped from V and 1 base from J, the junction kept 5 bases outside the gene matches. Germline V lookup: CDR1 SGHRS, CDR2 YFSETQ. The CDR3, as DNA: TGCGCCAGCAGCCCCGGACTAGCGGGACTCCAAGAGACCCAGTACTTC. Its translation: CASSPGLAGLQETQYF.

This chain joins TRBV12-5 and TRBJ2-5, with 10 positions matching TRBD2. CDR3 length: 17 amino acids. Germline CDR1 and CDR2: LGHNT and FRNRAP. The V and J ends lost 0 bases and 4 bases, in that order; junction bases with no gene match: 8. The DNA of the CDR3 is TGTGCTAGTGGTTTGGTAACGCTAGCGGGAGCCCGAGAGACCCAGTACTTC. It translates to CASGLVTLAGARETQYF.

A few counts support this clone. The same CDR3 is also encoded by other DNA sequences in this sample. The rearrangement links TRBV28 to TRBJ2-1, with D unclear. This CDR3 has 12 residues. V shed 2 bases and J shed 5 bases, with 4 bases lying between them. CDR1 is MDHEN, CDR2 SYDVKM, per germline. The CDR3 nucleotides read TGTGCCAGCAGTTTACGCAACAATGAGCAGTTCTTC. It is translated as CASSLRNNEQFF. Based on the CDR3 plus reference TRBV28 and TRBJ2-1, the full variable domain is DVKVTQSSRYLVKRTGEKVFLECVQDMDHENMFWYRQDPGLGLRLIYFSYDVKMKEKGDIPEGYSVSREKKERFSLILESASTNQTSMYLCASSLRNNEQFFGPGTRLTVL.

J is TRBJ2-1 and V is TRBV7-3; 9 nucleotides match TRBD2. The CDR3 loop spans 15 amino acids. Per the germline V gene, CDR1 is SGHTA and CDR2 is FQGTGA. Trimming removed 3 bases from V and 8 bases from J; junction bases left unmatched: 8. CDR3 sequence reads: CASSFSLAGVDEQFF. CDR3 in DNA: TGTGCCAGCAGCTTTTCGTTAGCGGGAGTGGATGAGCAGTTCTTC. Full variable domain (rest looked up from reference TRBV7-3 and TRBJ2-1): GAGVSQTPSNKVTEKGKYVELRCDPISGHTALYWYRQSLGQGPEFLIYFQGTGAADDSGLPNDRFFAVRPEGSVSTLKIQRTERGDSAVYLCASSFSLAGVDEQFFGPGTRLTVL.

Points on this clone: Other DNA sequences from this sample encode an identical CDR3 as well. The chain carries TRBV4-2 and TRBJ2-1; TRBD2 aligns across 9 bases. The CDR3 has 16 amino acids. J lost 3 bases, V lost 1 base, and 4 bases had no gene match. Germline V gene sequence: CDR1 LGHNA, CDR2 YNFKEQ. Here the CDR3 reads CASSQVAGGGYNEQFF. DNA of the CDR3: TGTGCCAGCAGCCAAGTTGCGGGAGGGGGCTACAATGAGCAGTTCTTC.

The genes are TRBV2 and TRBJ2-2, with TRBD2 matching 10 bases. The CDR3 totals 14 residues. Trimming at V came to 6 bases and at J to 9 bases, leaving 7 bases not matched to a gene. CDR1 and CDR2 (germline): SNHLY, FYNNEI. This CDR3 is CASRRLAGVWELFF. DNA of the CDR3: TGTGCCAGCAGGCGTCTAGCGGGAGTTTGGGAGCTGTTTTTT.

CDR3 region: CASSIRTGGKDTQYF. The CDR3 DNA reads as TGTGCCAGCAGTATCCGGACAGGGGGGAAAGATACGCAGTATTTT. The V and J genes are TRBV28 and TRBJ2-3; 10 nucleotides match TRBD1. V shed 5 bases and J 5 bases; nucleotides not matched to a gene: 7. The CDR3 spans 15 residues. CDR1 is MDHEN and CDR2 is SYDVKM in the germline V gene.

This chain joins TRBV28 and TRBJ2-7, with 7 positions matching TRBD2. The J segment lost 5 bases and the V segment lost 4 bases, leaving 2 bases of the junction unmatched. The CDR3 has 12 residues. Germline loops: CDR1 MDHEN, CDR2 SYDVKM. Here the CDR3 reads CASSYREDEQYF. As DNA, the CDR3 is TGTGCCAGCAGTTACCGGGAGGACGAGCAGTACTTC.

The sample holds one count of this clone. Other DNA sequences in the same sample also yield this CDR3. The rearrangement joins TRBV2 to TRBJ2-1, with 11 positions matching TRBD2. V was clipped by 6 bases and J by 0 bases; unmatched bases: 4. Germline CDR1 SNHLY, CDR2 FYNNEI. The CDR3 consists of 16 residues. Here the CDR3 reads CASRGTSGRSYNEQFF. CDR3 coding DNA: TGTGCCAGCAGGGGGACTAGCGGACGCTCCTACAATGAGCAGTTCTTC. Drawing the rest from reference TRBV2 and TRBJ2-1, the complete variable domain is EPEVTQTPSHQVTQMGQEVILRCVPISNHLYFYWYRQILGQKVEFLVSFYNNEISEKSEIFDDQFSVERPDGSNFTLKIRSTKLEDSAMYFCASRGTSGRSYNEQFFGPGTRLTVL.

The chain combines TRBV9 with TRBJ1-4; D gene uncertain. The V end was cut by 0 bases, the J end by 4 bases, with 13 bases between. CDR3 size: 16 residues. In germline, CDR1 is SGDLS, CDR2 YYNGEE. The CDR3 loop is CASSVGSIQDNEKLFF. CDR3 DNA: TGTGCCAGCAGCGTAGGGTCAATCCAAGATAATGAAAAACTGTTTTTT.